One T cell receptor beta chain is described in this entry. Its antigen is unknown. These data come from a study of persistence of HIV-infected CD4 T cells. Regarding the study as a whole: Within sorted populations, more oligoclonal TCRs accompanied more oligoclonal proviruses.

Cells were stimulated with overlapping HIV-1 Gag 15-mer peptides. Memory cells lacking CD40L and CD69 with high CD45RO were sorted. The libraries were made with immunoSEQ version 4 in survey mode. Clones were sequenced by immunoSEQ multiplex PCR, and TCRdb holds only the in-frame ones, with some missing. The sample holds just over 40,000 clones, around 78% seen once. The CDR3 has 14 residues. Germline V gene lookup returns CDR1 LNHDA and CDR2 SQIVND (reference sequence). Trimming removed 3 bases from V and 2 bases from J, with 10 bases in between. The sample was CD4+ T cells sorted from PBMCs after roughly 18-hour stimulation, taken from a patient who received antiretroviral therapy. The chain employs TRBV19 and TRBJ1-2; D remains unclear. The receptor was isolated from an adult man with HIV who was CMV-seropositive. In DNA, the CDR3 is TGTGCCAGTAGTATCTCAAATCCCAACTATGGCTACACCTTC. Protein product: CASSISNPNYGYTF.